One sample yielded the 15 T cell receptor beta chains listed below, sequenced in a study of T cells in women clearing cervical HPV infection. Repertoires were generated with immunoSEQ multiplex PCR, while TCRdb's copy carries only in-frame clones and drops some. This table holds around 23,000 clones. Sequencing was carried out using blood buffy coat. The receptors stem from a woman aged 18-70 years with a cervical HPV16 infection that either progressed to CIN3+ or cleared (not recorded which).

A note on this clone: The read terminates 3 residues ahead of where the CDR3 ends, so the germline J gene completes it. The V call is TRBV12-5, the J call TRBJ1-5; 8 bases are a match to TRBD1. From germline, CDR1 is LGHNT and CDR2 FRNRAP. The CDR3 totals 16 residues. V gave up 3 bases and J gave up 3 bases; unmatched junction bases: 7. The covered CDR3 bases are TGTGCTAGTGGTTTCCGGACAGGGAGGGACAATCAGCCC. Protein: CASGFRTGRDNQP. The full CDR3 protein is CASGFRTGRDNQPQHF.

As for this clone: The DNA ends 3 residues before the CDR3 does, and the rest of the CDR3 is filled in from the germline J gene. The genes are TRBV19 and TRBJ2-3; D is possibly TRBD2 (5 bases). The CDR3 has 14 amino acids. Germline values: CDR1 LNHDA, CDR2 SQIVND (reference sequence). V shed 0 bases and J shed 6 bases, with 10 bases lying between them. Here the CDR3 reads CASSIDRGLDTQYF. Partial CDR3 DNA: TGTGCCAGTAGTATAGATCGAGGGTTGGATACG.

As to this clone: Read sequence stops 3 residues before the CDR3 end, and the germline J gene provides the missing end. The genes are TRBV5-5 and TRBJ2-5, with 8 bases matching TRBD2. The CDR3 is 14 amino acids. The germline V gene has CDR1 SGHKS and CDR2 YYEKEE (reference sequence). Trimming at V came to 4 bases and at J to 5 bases, leaving 7 bases not matched to a gene. CDR3 DNA, as far as it was read: TGTGCCAGCAGCGCGCCGGGACTAGGGGAGACC. Residues: CASSAPGLGET. The whole CDR3 protein is CASSAPGLGETQYF.

As regards this clone: The CDR3 goes on 3 residues after the read ends, and that part is filled in from the germline J gene. The rearrangement uses TRBV5-1 and TRBJ1-1, with D possibly TRBD1 on 6 matching bases. The CDR3 length is 14 residues. V lost 4 bases, J lost 4 bases, and 14 bases lay in between. Germline V lookup: CDR1 SGHRS, CDR2 YFSETQ. Incomplete CDR3 DNA: TGCGCCAGCAGCCCCGGGGGGCACACCACTGAA. Residues: CASSPGGHTTE. From start to end, the CDR3 is CASSPGGHTTEAFF.

Points on this clone: The read ends 3 residues early relative to the CDR3; the germline J gene fills the gap. This sequence joins TRBV5-4 and TRBJ2-1; TRBD1 agrees at 9 bases. This CDR3 contains 13 residues. V lost 4 bases, J lost 8 bases, and 4 bases stayed unmatched. Germline V lookup: CDR1 SGHNT, CDR2 YYREEE (reference sequence). The CDR3 protein is CASSRDRGYEQFF. The sequenced part of the CDR3 DNA is TGTGCCAGCAGCAGAGACAGGGGGTATGAG.

Details on this clone: The DNA ends 3 residues before the CDR3 does, and the rest of the CDR3 is filled in from the germline J gene. V is TRBV18 and J is TRBJ1-1; tentative D call: TRBD1 (6 bases). Germline CDR1 is KGHSH and CDR2 is LQKENI. The CDR3 is 14 residues long. V lost 6 bases and J 5 bases, leaving 16 bases between the germline ends. The part of the CDR3 DNA that was read is TGTGCCAGCTCGGCAACAGGGCATCAGACTGAA. Protein sequence: CASSATGHQTE. The full CDR3 reads CASSATGHQTEAFF.

The CDR3 here is CASSRDYGSNEQFF. The covered CDR3 bases are TGTGCCAGCAGCCGGGACTACGGCTCCAATGAG. V and J are TRBV5-6 and TRBJ2-1; 7 nucleotides match TRBD2. The read ends 3 residues shy of where the CDR3 ends; the end is completed using the germline J gene. CDR3 size: 14 residues. Germline CDR1 reads SGHDT; CDR2 reads YYEEEE. V gave up 4 bases and J gave up 6 bases; unmatched junction bases: 7.

Details on this clone: The observed sequence ends 3 residues before the CDR3 terminus, with the missing tail filled in from the germline J gene. The chain joins TRBV12-3 or TRBV12-4 to TRBJ2-5, with D possibly TRBD2 on 6 matching bases. V lost 0 bases, J lost 1 base, and 6 bases lay in between. This CDR3 comprises 14 residues. CDR3 DNA, as far as it was read: TGTGCCAGCAGTTTAGCGGGGGGCCAAGAGACC. Encoded protein: CASSLAGGQET. The CDR3 in full is CASSLAGGQETQYF.

A word on this clone: The read gets to within 3 residues of the CDR3 end, and the germline J gene fills in the rest. J is TRBJ2-5 and V is TRBV20-1; 9 nucleotides agree with TRBD2. Germline lookup yields CDR1 DFQATT and CDR2 SNEGSKA (reference sequence). The CDR3 length is 15 residues. With V trimmed by 6 bases and J by 0 bases, 8 bases remained unmatched. CDR3: CSAPNSGSNQETQYF. The sequenced part of the CDR3 DNA is TGCAGTGCCCCCAATAGCGGGAGCAACCAAGAGACC.

Of note for this clone: The CDR3 end falls 3 residues outside the read, so it is completed with the germline J gene. This CDR3 is also generated by other DNA sequences in the sample. This rearrangement joins TRBV23-1 to TRBJ2-7, with 7 bases that match TRBD1. TRBV23-1 counts as an open reading frame of uncertain function. The CDR3 totals 16 residues. V lost 4 bases to trimming and J lost 3 bases; unmatched junction nucleotides: 12. Partial CDR3 DNA: TGCGCCAGCAGTCCCACAACGACAGGGCCGGACTACGAG. Protein sequence: CASSPTTTGPDYE. The CDR3 in its entirety is CASSPTTTGPDYEQYF.

A remark on this clone: The observed sequence ends 3 residues before the CDR3 terminus, with the missing tail filled in from the germline J gene. The chain uses TRBV19 and TRBJ2-7, with 10 bases lining up with TRBD1. The CDR3 length is 14 residues. Germline CDR1 reads LNHDA; CDR2 reads SQIVND (reference sequence). Germline trimming cut 8 bases from V and 3 bases from J; bases unmatched to any gene: 7. CDR3 bases read: TGTGCCAGTGGGCAGACAGGGGGCCTCTACGAG. Encoded protein: CASGQTGGLYE. The CDR3 reads in full as CASGQTGGLYEQYF.

A note on this clone: The read terminates 3 residues before the CDR3 end, so the remaining end is supplied by the germline J gene. J is TRBJ2-5 and V is TRBV5-6, with D tentatively TRBD1 or TRBD2 (6 bases each). This CDR3 contains 15 residues. With 4 bases removed from V and 2 bases from J, the gap between germline ends came to 15 bases. The germline gives CDR1 SGHDT, CDR2 YYEEEE. The covered CDR3 bases are TGTGCCAGCAGCGTGGGGGGCTGGCGTCAAGAGACC. Its protein product is CASSVGGWRQET. The whole CDR3 protein is CASSVGGWRQETQYF. The whole variable domain, filled in from reference TRBV5-6 and TRBJ2-5, reads DAGVTQSPTHLIKTRGQQVTLRCSPKSGHDTVSWYQQALGQGPQFIFQYYEEEERQRGNFPDRFSGHQFPNYSSELNVNALLLGDSALYLCASSVGGWRQETQYFGPGTRLLVL.

Points on this clone: The read gets to within 3 residues of the CDR3 end, and the germline J gene fills in the rest. The rearrangement uses TRBV18 and TRBJ1-1; D not certain. From germline, CDR1 is KGHSH and CDR2 LQKENI. The CDR3 loop spans 15 amino acids. With 1 base removed from V and 6 bases from J, the gap between germline ends came to 15 bases. CDR3: CASSPRAGKYPEAFF. CDR3 DNA, as far as it was read: TGTGCCAGCTCACCACGGGCGGGAAAATATCCTGAA.

Notes on this clone: The read ends 3 residues early relative to the CDR3; the germline J gene fills the gap. This sequence joins TRBV20-1 and TRBJ1-6; a possible D gene is TRBD1 (6 bases). CDR1 is DFQATT and CDR2 is SNEGSKA in the germline V gene (reference sequence). This CDR3 contains 13 residues. The V gene lost 3 bases and the J gene lost 6 bases, with 9 bases spanning the gap. CDR3 DNA, as far as it was read: TGCAGTGCTAGTAAAGGGGGTAATTCACCC. Protein sequence: CSASKGGNSP. The complete CDR3 protein is CSASKGGNSPLHF.

Remarks on this clone: The observed sequence ends 3 residues before the CDR3 terminus, with the missing tail filled in from the germline J gene. This chain links TRBV14 with TRBJ2-2; D is possibly TRBD2 (6 bases). Germline V gene data show CDR1 as SGHDN and CDR2 as FVKESK. Trimming took off 0 bases at V and 2 bases at J, with 19 bases between the two ends. The CDR3 is 19 amino acids. The CDR3 bases that were read are TGTGCCAGCAGCCAAGATCGAAGTAGCGGCAGGCTTAACACCGGGGAG. Encoded protein: CASSQDRSSGRLNTGE. In full, the CDR3 is CASSQDRSSGRLNTGELFF.